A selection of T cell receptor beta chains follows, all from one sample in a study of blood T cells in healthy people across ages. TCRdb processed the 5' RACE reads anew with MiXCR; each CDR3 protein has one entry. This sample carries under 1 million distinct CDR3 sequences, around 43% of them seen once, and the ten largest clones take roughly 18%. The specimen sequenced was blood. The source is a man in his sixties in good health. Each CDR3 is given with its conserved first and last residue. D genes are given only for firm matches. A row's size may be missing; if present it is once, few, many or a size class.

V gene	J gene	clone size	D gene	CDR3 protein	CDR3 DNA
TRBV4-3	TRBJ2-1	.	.	CASSQGLGGYNEQFF	TGCGCCAGCAGCCAAGGGCTAGGAGGCTACAATGAGCAGTTCTTC
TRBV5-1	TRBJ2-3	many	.	CASSPRTGSDTQYF	TGCGCCAGCAGCCCGCGTACAGGGTCCGATACGCAGTATTTT
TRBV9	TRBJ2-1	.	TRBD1	CASSPPGQGAGEQFF	TGTGCCAGCAGCCCCCCGGGACAGGGGGCTGGTGAGCAGTTCTTC
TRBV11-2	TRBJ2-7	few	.	CASSSDLYNEQYF	TGTGCCAGCAGCTCCGACCTGTATAACGAGCAGTACTTC
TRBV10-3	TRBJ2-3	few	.	CAISPSGADTQYF	TGTGCCATCAGTCCCTCCGGGGCAGATACGCAGTATTTT
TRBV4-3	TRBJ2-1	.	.	CASSQEVAGRCEQFF	TGCGCCAGCAGCCAAGAGGTGGCGGGTAGGTGTGAGCAGTTCTTC
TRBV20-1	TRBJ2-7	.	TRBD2	CSARGTAGALSYEQYF	TGCAGTGCTAGAGGTACAGCGGGGGCCCTATCCTACGAGCAGTACTTC
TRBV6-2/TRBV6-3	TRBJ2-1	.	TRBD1	CASKGGTGYNNEQFF	TGTGCCAGCAAAGGCGGGACAGGGTATAACAATGAGCAGTTCTTC
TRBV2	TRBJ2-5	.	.	CASSAEVRGETQYF	TGTGCCAGCAGCGCGGAAGTCCGGGGAGAGACCCAGTACTTC
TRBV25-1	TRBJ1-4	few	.	CASSHTALGEKLFF	TGTGCCAGCAGCCACACGGCCCTAGGGGAAAAACTGTTTTTT
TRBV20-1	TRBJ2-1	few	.	CSAQYYALNEQFF	TGCAGTGCCCAGTACTACGCCCTCAATGAGCAGTTCTTC
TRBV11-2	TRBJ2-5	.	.	CASSARDGGGTQYF	TGTGCCAGCAGCGCCCGGGACGGGGGTGGGACCCAGTACTTC
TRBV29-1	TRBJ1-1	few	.	CSARPGQRNTEAFF	TGCAGCGCCCGTCCCGGACAGAGGAACACTGAAGCTTTCTTT
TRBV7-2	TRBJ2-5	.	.	CAGWGQNQETQYF	TGTGCCGGGTGGGGCCAAAACCAAGAGACCCAGTACTTC
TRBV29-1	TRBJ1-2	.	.	CSVEKGTGLAGYTF	TGCAGCGTTGAGAAGGGGACGGGACTTGCGGGCTACACCTTC
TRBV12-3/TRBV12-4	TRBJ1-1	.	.	CASSGPRGTEAFF	TGTGCCAGCAGTGGGCCGAGGGGGACTGAAGCTTTCTTT
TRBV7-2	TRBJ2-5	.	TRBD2	CASSLWRAGGQETQYF	TGTGCCAGCAGCTTATGGAGAGCGGGGGGGCAAGAGACCCAGTACTTC
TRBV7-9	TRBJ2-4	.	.	CASSLGVGNIQYF	TGTGCCAGCAGCTTAGGCGTGGGAAACATTCAGTACTTC
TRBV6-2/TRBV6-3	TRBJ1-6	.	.	CASSTRTPSSYNSPLHF	TGTGCCAGCAGCACTAGGACGCCAAGCTCCTATAATTCACCCCTCCACTTT
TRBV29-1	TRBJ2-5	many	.	CSVGWGQETQYF	TGCAGCGTTGGGTGGGGTCAAGAGACCCAGTACTTC
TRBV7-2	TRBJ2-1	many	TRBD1	CASRSGGNEQFF	TGTGCCAGCAGGTCAGGGGGCAATGAGCAGTTCTTC
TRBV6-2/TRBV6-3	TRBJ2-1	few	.	CASTPGSSYNEQFF	TGTGCCAGCACTCCGGGGAGCTCCTACAATGAGCAGTTCTTC
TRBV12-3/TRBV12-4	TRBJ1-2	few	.	CASIRGTPVGYGYTF	TGTGCCAGCATCCGGGGGACACCTGTAGGGTATGGCTACACCTTC
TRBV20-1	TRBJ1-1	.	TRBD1	CSAPGQGDTEAFF	TGCAGTGCTCCGGGACAGGGGGACACTGAAGCTTTCTTT